The 20 T cell receptor beta chains presented below share a single source sample, sequenced in a study of T cells after yellow fever vaccination. TCRdb itself ran the 5' RACE reads through MiXCR, one entry per CDR3 protein. The repertoire holds almost 600,000 distinct CDR3 sequences, with roughly 14% as singletons. The source material was PBMCs, sampled on the day of the yellow fever booster vaccination. The receptors come from a man aged 30 to 39 who received the YFV17D yellow fever vaccine.

This clonotype was recorded a few times. V gene TRBV5-1 combines with J gene TRBJ2-7, with a possible D match to TRBD1 (6 bases). The CDR3 covers 14 residues. Germline lookup yields CDR1 SGHRS and CDR2 YFSETQ. Between the trimmed V and J ends, which lost 4 bases and 2 bases, there was a span of 13 bases. CDR3 nucleotide sequence: TGCGCCAGCAGCACACCGGGACATACCTACGAGCAGTACTTC. It is translated as CASSTPGHTYEQYF.

This clonotype was counted only a few times. The chain is built from TRBV6-1 and TRBJ1-1; D may be TRBD1 (6 bases). Between the trimmed V and J ends, which lost 6 bases and 4 bases, there was a span of 12 bases. Germline loops: CDR1 MNHNS, CDR2 SASEGT. CDR3 length: 13 residues. The CDR3 DNA reads as TGTGCCAGCAGGCGTCAGGGGCCCACTGAAGCTTTCTTT. As protein: CASRRQGPTEAFF.

V usage is TRBV29-1 and J usage is TRBJ2-5; possibly TRBD2 for D (6 bases). Per germline, CDR1 SQVTM and CDR2 ANQGSEA. V lost 2 bases to trimming and J lost 9 bases, with 16 bases between them. The CDR3 has 13 residues. The CDR3 nucleotides are TGCAGCGTTGAAAGGGAGGCCCGTGGTGCCCAGTACTTC. Amino acid sequence: CSVEREARGAQYF.

In this sample, this clonotype turned up a few times. The J gene is TRBJ1-1, the V gene TRBV29-1; no clear D. The CDR3 consists of 11 residues. V lost 5 bases to trimming and J lost 6 bases, with 10 bases between them. Germline CDR1 and CDR2: SQVTM and ANQGSEA. The CDR3: CSVPGEAEAFF. The CDR3 DNA is TGCAGCGTTCCTGGGGAGGCTGAAGCTTTCTTT.

This clonotype was counted many times. This chain connects TRBV3-1 to TRBJ2-7; 7 positions agree with TRBD2. With V trimmed by 4 bases and J by 3 bases, 9 bases remained unmatched. Germline values: CDR1 LGHDT, CDR2 YNNKEL (reference sequence). The CDR3 runs to 15 residues. The CDR3 loop reads CASSRGVSSGYEQYF. DNA for the CDR3: TGTGCCAGCAGCCGTGGGGTCTCTAGCGGCTACGAGCAGTACTTC.

In its sample, this clonotype was seen a few times. This chain links TRBV7-6 with TRBJ2-1; D remains unclear. The CDR3 is 16 amino acids. Trimming stripped 5 bases from V and 4 bases from J, with 18 bases between. The germline V gene encodes CDR1 SGHVS and CDR2 FNYEAQ. In DNA, the CDR3 is TGTGCCAGCAGCGAACGGGCGGAATTTAGGTACAATGAGCAGTTCTTC. Translating it yields CASSERAEFRYNEQFF.

This clonotype occurred a few times. The chain recombines TRBV20-1 with TRBJ1-2, with a possible D match to TRBD1 (6 bases). V gave up 4 bases and J gave up 2 bases, with 8 bases separating them. The CDR3 is 12 residues long. CDR1 and CDR2 (germline): DFQATT, SNEGSKA (reference sequence). The CDR3 nucleotides are TGCAGTGCTATAGGACAGAACTATGGCTACACCTTC. It is translated as CSAIGQNYGYTF.

The chain recombines TRBV27 with TRBJ1-4, with D hard to call. V was shortened by 3 bases and J by 1 base, with 12 bases between the two germline ends. Germline CDR1 MNHEY, CDR2 SMNVEV (reference sequence). The CDR3 runs to 16 residues. This CDR3 is CASSFSPHITNEKLFF. The CDR3 DNA reads as TGTGCCAGCAGTTTTAGTCCCCACATAACTAATGAAAAACTGTTTTTT.

The chain links TRBV15 to TRBJ2-2, with D maybe TRBD2 (5 bases). Germline assignment: CDR1 LNHNV and CDR2 YYDKDF (reference sequence). This CDR3 has 16 amino acids. The V end was cut by 2 bases, the J end by 3 bases, with 13 bases between. The CDR3 region is CATSRWGAVHTGELFF. CDR3 bases: TGTGCCACCAGCAGATGGGGAGCCGTGCACACCGGGGAGCTGTTTTTT.

This clonotype has a count of ten or more. The gene calls are TRBV18 and TRBJ2-1; no clear D gene. Trimming stripped 6 bases from V and 6 bases from J, with 18 bases between. CDR1 KGHSH and CDR2 LQKENI come from the germline V gene. The CDR3 totals 15 residues. As DNA, the CDR3 is TGTGCCAGCTCCCTTCGAGCCGACCCCCCCAATGAGCAGTTCTTC. As protein: CASSLRADPPNEQFF.

This sequence joins TRBV23-1 and TRBJ2-7; TRBD2 agrees at 7 bases. TRBV23-1 falls under the ORF class, with uncertain function. The CDR3 is made up of 16 amino acids. The ends lost 1 base at V and 1 base at J; junction bases unmatched: 7. The CDR3 is CASSQLGTTDSYEQYF. The CDR3 nucleotides read TGCGCCAGCAGTCAATTGGGGACTACCGATTCCTACGAGCAGTACTTC.

This clonotype was counted between two and nine times. This chain links TRBV20-1 with TRBJ1-5; D unclear. This CDR3 contains 14 residues. Germline loops: CDR1 DFQATT, CDR2 SNEGSKA (reference sequence). V lost 0 bases to trimming and J lost 5 bases, with 11 bases between them. In DNA, the CDR3 is TGCAGTGCTAGAGAGCGCCGCCTTGATCAGCCCCAGCATTTT. As protein: CSARERRLDQPQHF.

This clonotype was observed a few times. This sequence joins TRBV21-1 and TRBJ1-2. TRBV21-1 is annotated as a pseudogene. The CDR3 is 14 residues long. The CDR3 nucleotides read TGTGCCAGCAGCAAGGGGTGGGCTTCTACGGGCTACACCTTC. As protein: CASSKGWASTGYTF.

This clonotype was picked up a small number of times. V usage is TRBV7-2 and J usage is TRBJ2-7; possibly TRBD2 for D (6 bases). Germline values: CDR1 SGHTA, CDR2 FQGNSA. Trimming took off 1 base at V and 2 bases at J, with 12 bases between the two ends. This CDR3 is built from 15 residues. CDR3 sequence reads: CASSLDAGFTYEQYF. CDR3 sequence (DNA): TGTGCCAGCAGCTTAGATGCGGGGTTCACCTACGAGCAGTACTTC.

The J gene is TRBJ1-3, the V gene TRBV3-1; D not certain. Germline loops: CDR1 LGHDT, CDR2 YNNKEL (reference sequence). There are 14 residues in the CDR3. Trimming removed 5 bases at V and 0 bases at J, with 8 bases between. CDR3 sequence (DNA): TGTGCCAGCAGCTCCCTCCTCTCTGGAAACACCATATATTTT. As protein: CASSSLLSGNTIYF. Using reference TRBV3-1 and TRBJ1-3 for the parts outside the CDR3, the full variable domain is DTAVSQTPKYLVTQMGNDKSIKCEQNLGHDTMYWYKQDSKKFLKIMFSYNNKELIINETVPNRFSPKSPDKAHLNLHINSLELGDSAVYFCASSSLLSGNTIYFGEGSWLTVV.

This clonotype came up many times. V gene TRBV5-1 combines with J gene TRBJ1-1; weak D call: TRBD1 (5 bases). Germline CDR1 SGHRS, CDR2 YFSETQ. V dropped 3 bases and J dropped 1 base, with 10 bases sitting between them. The CDR3 is 14 amino acids. CDR3 loop: CASSSAGRNTEAFF. The CDR3 DNA is TGCGCCAGCAGCTCAGCGGGGCGGAACACTGAAGCTTTCTTT.

The V and J genes are TRBV12-3 or TRBV12-4 and TRBJ1-5, with TRBD1 as a possible D gene (5 bases). This CDR3 has 15 residues. V was pared by 4 bases and J by 3 bases, with 13 bases between. CDR3 in amino acids: CASSSGTGDNQPQHF. As DNA, the CDR3 is TGTGCCAGCAGTTCCGGCACAGGAGACAATCAGCCCCAGCATTTT.

In its sample, this clonotype was seen a few times. The chain couples TRBV27 to TRBJ2-3; D remains ambiguous. Trimming took off 3 bases at V and 4 bases at J, with 14 bases between the two ends. CDR1 and CDR2 from the germline V gene are MNHEY and SMNVEV (reference sequence). This CDR3 comprises 15 residues. The CDR3 DNA reads as TGTGCCAGCAGTTTCGGCCCGCCTCGGGCAGATACGCAGTATTTT. It encodes CASSFGPPRADTQYF.

This clonotype was seen a few times. The rearrangement links TRBV21-1 to TRBJ2-7. TRBV21-1 is shown as a pseudogene. The CDR3 totals 10 residues. CDR3 nucleotides: TGTGCCAGCGCAAACCCCGAGCAGTACTTC. Encoded protein: CASANPEQYF.

This CDR3 is CASSTASYEQYF. The DNA of the CDR3 is TGTGCCAGCAGCACAGCGTCCTACGAGCAGTACTTC. The chain couples TRBV21-1 to TRBJ2-7. TRBV21-1 corresponds to a pseudogene. The CDR3 runs to 12 residues.